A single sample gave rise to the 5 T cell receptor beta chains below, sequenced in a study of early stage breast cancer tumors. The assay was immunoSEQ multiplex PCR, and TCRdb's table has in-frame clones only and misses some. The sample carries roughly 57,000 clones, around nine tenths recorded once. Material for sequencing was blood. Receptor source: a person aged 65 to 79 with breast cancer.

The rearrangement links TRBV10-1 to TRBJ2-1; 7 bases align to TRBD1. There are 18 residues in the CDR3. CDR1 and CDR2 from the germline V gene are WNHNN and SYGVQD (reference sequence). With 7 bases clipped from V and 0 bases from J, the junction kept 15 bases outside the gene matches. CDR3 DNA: TGCGCCAGCAACTCGACAGGGCTTCTCTCTAGCTCCTACAATGAGCAGTTCTTC. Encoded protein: CASNSTGLLSSSYNEQFF.

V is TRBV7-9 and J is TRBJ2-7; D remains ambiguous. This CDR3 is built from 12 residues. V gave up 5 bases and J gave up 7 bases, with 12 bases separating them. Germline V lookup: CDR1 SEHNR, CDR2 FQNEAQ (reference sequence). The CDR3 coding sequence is TGTGCCAGCAGCCCGCCCATGAGGGAGCAGTACTTC. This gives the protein CASSPPMREQYF.

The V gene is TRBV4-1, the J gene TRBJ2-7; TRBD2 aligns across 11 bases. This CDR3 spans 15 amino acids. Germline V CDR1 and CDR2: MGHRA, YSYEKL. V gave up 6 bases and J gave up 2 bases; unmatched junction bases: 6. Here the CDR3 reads CASRKQLAGAYEQYF. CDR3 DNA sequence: TGCGCCAGCAGAAAGCAACTAGCGGGAGCCTACGAGCAGTACTTC.

The CDR3 bases are TGTGCCAGCAGCGACAGGGGGCTCACCGGGGAGCTGTTTTTT. It codes for CASSDRGLTGELFF. V and J are TRBV7-2 and TRBJ2-2, with 10 bases identical to TRBD1. The CDR3 runs to 14 residues. Germline V gene lookup returns CDR1 SGHTA and CDR2 FQGNSA. The ends lost 5 bases at V and 4 bases at J; junction bases unmatched: 1.

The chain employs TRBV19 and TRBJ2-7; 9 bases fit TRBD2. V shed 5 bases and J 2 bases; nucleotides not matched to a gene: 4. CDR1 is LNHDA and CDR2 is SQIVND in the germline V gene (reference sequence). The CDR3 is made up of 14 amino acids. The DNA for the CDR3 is TGTGCCAGTAGTTCGGGCGGGGGGGCCTACGAGCAGTACTTC. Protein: CASSSGGGAYEQYF. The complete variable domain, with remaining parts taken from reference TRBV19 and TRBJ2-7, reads DGGITQSPKYLFRKEGQNVTLSCEQNLNHDAMYWYRQDPGQGLRLIYYSQIVNDFQKGDIAEGYSVSREKKESFPLTVTSAQKNPTAFYLCASSSGGGAYEQYFGPGTRLTVT.